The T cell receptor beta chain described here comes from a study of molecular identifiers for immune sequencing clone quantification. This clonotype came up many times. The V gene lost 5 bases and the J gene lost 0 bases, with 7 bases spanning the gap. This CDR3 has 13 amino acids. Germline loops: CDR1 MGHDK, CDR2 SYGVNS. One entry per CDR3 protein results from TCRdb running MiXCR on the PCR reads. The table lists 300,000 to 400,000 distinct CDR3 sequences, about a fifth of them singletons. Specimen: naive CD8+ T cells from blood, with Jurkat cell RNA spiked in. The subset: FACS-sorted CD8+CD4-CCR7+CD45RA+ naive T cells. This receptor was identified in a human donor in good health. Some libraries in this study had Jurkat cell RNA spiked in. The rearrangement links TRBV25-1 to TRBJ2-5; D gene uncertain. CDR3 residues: CASSTQNQETQYF. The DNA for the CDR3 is TGTGCCAGCAGTACTCAAAACCAAGAGACCCAGTACTTC.